These T cell receptor beta chains were read from a single sample in a study of beta chain features in type 1 diabetes. Libraries were prepared by immunoSEQ multiplex PCR; TCRdb keeps only in-frame clonotypes and omits some of them. This sample has a few hundred thousand clones, with around 12% found just once. What was sequenced was naive CD4+ T cells from blood. The receptors stem from a young woman with type 1 diabetes. Both conserved end residues are part of each CDR3. A D gene is named only where the DNA matches it firmly. Clone size is not always given. Where it is, it says once, few, many or a class for expanded clones.

v_gene: TRBV7-2
abundance: few
j_gene: TRBJ2-7
d_gene: -
CDR3nt: TGTGCCAGCAGCTTGGCAGGGAATAGCGAGCAGTACTTC
CDR3aa: CASSLAGNSEQYF

v_gene: TRBV7-9
abundance: -
j_gene: TRBJ1-2
d_gene: TRBD1
CDR3nt: TGTGCCAGCAGCGACAGGGGGACGAACTATGGCTACACCTTC
CDR3aa: CASSDRGTNYGYTF

v_gene: TRBV29-1
abundance: few
j_gene: TRBJ1-5
d_gene: -
CDR3nt: TGCAGCGTTGAGCAGGGGCTCGGGCAGCCCCAGCATTTT
CDR3aa: CSVEQGLGQPQHF

v_gene: TRBV5-1
abundance: -
j_gene: TRBJ1-2
d_gene: -
CDR3nt: TGCGCCAGCAGCTTGGAAGGGAGGGATGGCTACACCTTC
CDR3aa: CASSLEGRDGYTF

v_gene: TRBV6-5
abundance: few
j_gene: TRBJ1-2
d_gene: TRBD1
CDR3nt: TGTGCCGCCAGACAGGGGAACTATGGCTACACCTTC
CDR3aa: CAARQGNYGYTF

v_gene: TRBV7-7
abundance: few
j_gene: TRBJ2-5
d_gene: TRBD2
CDR3nt: TGTGCTAGCAGCTTGGGACTAGAACTAGGGAAAGAGACCCAGTACTTC
CDR3aa: CASSLGLELGKETQYF

v_gene: TRBV30
abundance: few
j_gene: TRBJ1-3
d_gene: -
CDR3nt: TGTGCCTGGAGCCCATTCAGGGTGTCTGGAAACACCATATATTTT
CDR3aa: CAWSPFRVSGNTIYF

v_gene: TRBV2
abundance: -
j_gene: TRBJ2-3
d_gene: -
CDR3nt: TGTGCCAGCAGTGGAGGTAGGGACTGGAGCACAGATACGCAGTATTTT
CDR3aa: CASSGGRDWSTDTQYF

v_gene: TRBV29-1
abundance: few
j_gene: TRBJ1-2
d_gene: -
CDR3nt: TGCAGCGTTGAAGGACAGGCCCCGGGCTACACCTTC
CDR3aa: CSVEGQAPGYTF

v_gene: TRBV18
abundance: -
j_gene: TRBJ2-7
d_gene: -
CDR3nt: TGTGCCAGCTCACCCAGGGCCGGAAACGAGCAGTACTTC
CDR3aa: CASSPRAGNEQYF

v_gene: TRBV6-5
abundance: few
j_gene: TRBJ1-2
d_gene: -
CDR3nt: TGTGCCAGCAGTTACTCACCGACAGCTAACTATGGCTACACCTTC
CDR3aa: CASSYSPTANYGYTF

v_gene: TRBV5-1
abundance: -
j_gene: TRBJ2-7
d_gene: -
CDR3nt: TGCGCCAGCAGTGTTGCTAGCACCTCCTACGAGCAGTACTTC
CDR3aa: CASSVASTSYEQYF

v_gene: TRBV2
abundance: -
j_gene: TRBJ1-1
d_gene: TRBD1
CDR3nt: TGTGCCAGCTTGGGGGACAGAAACACTGAAGCTTTCTTT
CDR3aa: CASLGDRNTEAFF

v_gene: TRBV7-9
abundance: -
j_gene: TRBJ2-1
d_gene: -
CDR3nt: TGTGCCAGCAGCTCTTTCCGGGGGATCAATGAGCAGTTCTTC
CDR3aa: CASSSFRGINEQFF

v_gene: TRBV5-6
abundance: few
j_gene: TRBJ2-4
d_gene: -
CDR3nt: TGTGCCAGCAGCGAATCAGGGGTGGCCAAAAACATTCAGTACTTC
CDR3aa: CASSESGVAKNIQYF

v_gene: TRBV18
abundance: -
j_gene: TRBJ2-3
d_gene: -
CDR3nt: TGTGCCAGCTCACCACCGGGTTCCACCGGGGGTACGCAGTATTTT
CDR3aa: CASSPPGSTGGTQYF

v_gene: TRBV5-6
abundance: -
j_gene: TRBJ2-7
d_gene: -
CDR3nt: TGTGCCAGCAGCTTGGGTGGTCAGATCTCCTACGAGCAGTACTTC
CDR3aa: CASSLGGQISYEQYF

v_gene: TRBV5-1
abundance: few
j_gene: TRBJ1-2
d_gene: TRBD1
CDR3nt: TGCGCCAGCAGCCCCTCGACAGGGGGTGGAGGCTACACCTTC
CDR3aa: CASSPSTGGGGYTF

v_gene: TRBV6-5
abundance: few
j_gene: TRBJ1-1
d_gene: TRBD1
CDR3nt: TGTGCCAGCAGTTACGCGACAGGGATGAACACTGAAGCTTTCTTT
CDR3aa: CASSYATGMNTEAFF

v_gene: TRBV11-2
abundance: few
j_gene: TRBJ2-1
d_gene: -
CDR3nt: TGTGCCACTAGACGACGCAATGAGCAGTTCTTC
CDR3aa: CATRRRNEQFF

v_gene: TRBV5-1
abundance: few
j_gene: TRBJ2-5
d_gene: TRBD1
CDR3nt: TGCGCCAGCAGCATACAACAGGGGCAAGAGACCCAGTACTTC
CDR3aa: CASSIQQGQETQYF

v_gene: TRBV7-2
abundance: -
j_gene: TRBJ1-1
d_gene: -
CDR3nt: TGTGCCAGCAGCCCGACGGGTGGCGCTTTCTTT
CDR3aa: CASSPTGGAFF

v_gene: TRBV5-4
abundance: -
j_gene: TRBJ1-1
d_gene: TRBD1
CDR3nt: TGTGCCAGCAGCTTGGAGGGTACAGGGGGTACTGAAGCTTTCTTT
CDR3aa: CASSLEGTGGTEAFF

v_gene: TRBV10-3
abundance: few
j_gene: TRBJ1-3
d_gene: TRBD1
CDR3nt: TGTGCCACCCAACGGGACAGCGACTCTGGAAACACCATATATTTT
CDR3aa: CATQRDSDSGNTIYF

v_gene: TRBV7-3
abundance: few
j_gene: TRBJ2-7
d_gene: -
CDR3nt: TGTGCCAGCAGCCCCGGTCCCCCGGGGATATACGAGCAGTACTTC
CDR3aa: CASSPGPPGIYEQYF

v_gene: TRBV29-1
abundance: -
j_gene: TRBJ1-2
d_gene: -
CDR3nt: TGCAGCGTTGAAGATATTGGAGACTACTATGGCTACACCTTC
CDR3aa: CSVEDIGDYYGYTF

v_gene: TRBV7-2
abundance: few
j_gene: TRBJ2-1
d_gene: -
CDR3nt: TGTGCCAGCAGCTTAGTCTGGCGGGACAATGAGCAGTTCTTC
CDR3aa: CASSLVWRDNEQFF

v_gene: TRBV11-2
abundance: -
j_gene: TRBJ2-3
d_gene: TRBD2
CDR3nt: TGTGCCAGCAGCAACGGACTAGCGGGAGTAACAGATACGCAGTATTTT
CDR3aa: CASSNGLAGVTDTQYF

v_gene: TRBV27
abundance: -
j_gene: TRBJ2-1
d_gene: TRBD2
CDR3nt: TGTGCCAGCAGTTTATATAGCGGGGCTCACAATGAGCAGTTCTTC
CDR3aa: CASSLYSGAHNEQFF

v_gene: TRBV11-2
abundance: few
j_gene: TRBJ2-7
d_gene: TRBD2
CDR3nt: TGTGCCAGCAGCCCTCCCCTTGAGGTAGCGGGATTTTTC
CDR3aa: CASSPPLEVAGFF

v_gene: TRBV5-1
abundance: -
j_gene: TRBJ1-2
d_gene: -
CDR3nt: TGCGCCAGCAGCCCAGCAGGGATGGAGTTTAGCGGCTACACCTTC
CDR3aa: CASSPAGMEFSGYTF

v_gene: TRBV7-9
abundance: few
j_gene: TRBJ1-3
d_gene: -
CDR3nt: TGTGCCAGCAGCCCCGGAGCGGGATCTGGAAACACCATATATTTT
CDR3aa: CASSPGAGSGNTIYF

v_gene: TRBV7-2
abundance: -
j_gene: TRBJ2-2
d_gene: -
CDR3nt: TGTGCCAGCAGCCGCCTAGCGCTCAACACCGGGGAGCTGTTTTTT
CDR3aa: CASSRLALNTGELFF

v_gene: TRBV5-1
abundance: -
j_gene: TRBJ2-7
d_gene: TRBD1
CDR3nt: TGCGCCAGCAGCTTGGCCGGGACAGGCAACTCCTACGAGCAGTACTTC
CDR3aa: CASSLAGTGNSYEQYF

v_gene: TRBV9
abundance: few
j_gene: TRBJ2-6
d_gene: -
CDR3nt: TGTGCCAGCAGCGTAGTCGGCTCTGGGGCCAACGTCCTGACTTTC
CDR3aa: CASSVVGSGANVLTF

v_gene: TRBV19
abundance: -
j_gene: TRBJ1-5
d_gene: TRBD1
CDR3nt: TGTGCCAGTAGCCAGGACAGGGATCAGCCCCAGCATTTT
CDR3aa: CASSQDRDQPQHF

v_gene: TRBV6-6
abundance: once
j_gene: TRBJ1-5
d_gene: -
CDR3nt: TGTGCCAGCAGTTACTCATCGGAGCACCAGCATTTT
CDR3aa: CASSYSSEHQHF

v_gene: TRBV29-1
abundance: -
j_gene: TRBJ1-1
d_gene: -
CDR3nt: TGCAGCGTTGCTGGGCAGCTGAACACTGAAGCTTTCTTT
CDR3aa: CSVAGQLNTEAFF

v_gene: TRBV7-2
abundance: -
j_gene: TRBJ1-2
d_gene: TRBD1
CDR3nt: TGTGCCAGCAGCCAAATGACAGGGGCCTATGGCTACACCTTC
CDR3aa: CASSQMTGAYGYTF

v_gene: TRBV28
abundance: few
j_gene: TRBJ1-2
d_gene: -
CDR3nt: TGTGCCAGCACCGCGGGCCTGAATGGCTACACCTTC
CDR3aa: CASTAGLNGYTF

v_gene: TRBV4-2
abundance: -
j_gene: TRBJ2-1
d_gene: TRBD2
CDR3nt: TGTGCCAGCAGCCAAGAGGGCGGGAGCGGGAGGGCGCCGAGCTCCTACAATGAGCAGTTCTTC
CDR3aa: CASSQEGGSGRAPSSYNEQFF

v_gene: TRBV30
abundance: few
j_gene: TRBJ2-2
d_gene: -
CDR3nt: TGTGCCTGGAGGAGGAGTCGGAACACCGGGGAGCTGTTTTTT
CDR3aa: CAWRRSRNTGELFF

v_gene: TRBV30
abundance: -
j_gene: TRBJ1-3
d_gene: TRBD1
CDR3nt: TGTGCCTTCCAGACAGGGAACTCTGGAAACACCATATATTTT
CDR3aa: CAFQTGNSGNTIYF

v_gene: TRBV2
abundance: few
j_gene: TRBJ2-7
d_gene: -
CDR3nt: TGTGCCAGCAGCCAGAGGGATCAGGAGTACTTC
CDR3aa: CASSQRDQEYF

v_gene: TRBV7-2
abundance: -
j_gene: TRBJ2-7
d_gene: TRBD1
CDR3nt: TGTGCCAGCAGCGGGGGACAGGCTAGGTACGAGCAGTACTTC
CDR3aa: CASSGGQARYEQYF

v_gene: TRBV14
abundance: few
j_gene: TRBJ2-7
d_gene: -
CDR3nt: TGTGCCAGCAGCCATGCGACGCTCTCGGGCGAGCAGTACTTC
CDR3aa: CASSHATLSGEQYF

v_gene: TRBV2
abundance: -
j_gene: TRBJ1-5
d_gene: TRBD1
CDR3nt: TGTGCCAGCAAGGCCGCCCTGGGACAGCAACTTCAGCCCCAGCATTTT
CDR3aa: CASKAALGQQLQPQHF

v_gene: TRBV5-1
abundance: -
j_gene: TRBJ2-7
d_gene: TRBD1
CDR3nt: TGCGCCAGCAGCCGACAGGGGGTATCCTACGAGCAGTACTTC
CDR3aa: CASSRQGVSYEQYF

v_gene: TRBV19
abundance: -
j_gene: TRBJ1-2
d_gene: -
CDR3nt: TGTGCCAGTAGTATAGGGTACGCGCGGCGGGTGAACTATGGCTACACCTTC
CDR3aa: CASSIGYARRVNYGYTF

v_gene: TRBV15
abundance: -
j_gene: TRBJ1-3
d_gene: TRBD1
CDR3nt: TGTGCCACCAGCCTCAGGACAGGGTTTCCAGGAAACACCATATATTTT
CDR3aa: CATSLRTGFPGNTIYF

v_gene: TRBV7-2
abundance: -
j_gene: TRBJ1-2
d_gene: TRBD1
CDR3nt: TGTGCCAGCAGCCGGAAGGGGGCATTGGACTATGGCTACACCTTC
CDR3aa: CASSRKGALDYGYTF

v_gene: TRBV6-6
abundance: -
j_gene: TRBJ1-5
d_gene: -
CDR3nt: TGTGCCAGCAGCCCGAGGAGCAATCAGCCCCAGCATTTT
CDR3aa: CASSPRSNQPQHF